A selection of T cell receptor beta chains follows, all from one sample in a study of blood T cell repertoires in COVID-19. Produced via immunoSEQ multiplex PCR; TCRdb's table is partial and in-frame only. The sample contains 160,000 or so clones, approximately 84% of which appear only once. The specimen sequenced was peripheral blood. The receptor source for this set is a woman at least 80 years old with acute or convalescent COVID-19. CDR3s leave out the opening cysteine and the closing phenylalanine or tryptophan.

TRBJ1-1 TRBV6-2/TRBV6-3 ASSLTGLNTEAF
TRBJ2-3 TRBV28 ASSGQTDTQY
TRBJ2-7 TRBV6-1 ASSDRAGWEQY
TRBJ2-2 TRBV11-3 ASSPTGVAGELF
TRBJ2-1 TRBV3-1/TRBV3-2 ASRGTGYNEQF
TRBJ2-2 TRBV5-1 ASSLSGLPNTGELF
TRBJ1-3 TRBV7-9 ASSLTILGLPGSGNTIY
TRBJ2-2 TRBV7-8 ASSLTGYTGELF
TRBJ1-1 TRBV6-5 ASSYLGQGGPEAF
TRBJ2-3 TRBV18 ASSRTTGPDTQY
TRBJ2-3 TRBV28 ASSLPTSGTDTQY
TRBJ1-2 TRBV6-1 ASSEPGSNYGYT
TRBJ1-2 TRBV2 ASSEEGRGGLYGYT
TRBJ1-3 TRBV6-1 ASSEFATGSSSGNTIY
TRBJ1-2 TRBV6-5 ASSSDRGLYGYT
TRBJ2-7 TRBV27 ASSLSLAGGYEQY
TRBJ1-2 TRBV19 ASSIAAGKAYGYT